This T cell receptor beta chain stems from a study of control samples from healthy donors and cancer patients. Trimming took 1 base from V and 7 from J, leaving 5 bases between them. Per the germline V gene, CDR1 is LGHNA and CDR2 is YNFKEQ. There are 11 residues in the CDR3. Generated by immunoSEQ multiplex PCR, the TCRdb table keeps only in-frame clones and is missing some. The data show about 410,000 clones, 80% to 95% seen once. This clone was detected only a few times. Sequenced sample: PBMCs. The receptor was derived from a middle-aged man with head and neck cancer. The genes are TRBV4-2 and TRBJ2-7; D not resolved. The CDR3 sequence is CASSQGWEQYF. For the CDR3, the DNA is TGTGCCAGCAGCCAAGGTTGGGAGCAGTACTTC.